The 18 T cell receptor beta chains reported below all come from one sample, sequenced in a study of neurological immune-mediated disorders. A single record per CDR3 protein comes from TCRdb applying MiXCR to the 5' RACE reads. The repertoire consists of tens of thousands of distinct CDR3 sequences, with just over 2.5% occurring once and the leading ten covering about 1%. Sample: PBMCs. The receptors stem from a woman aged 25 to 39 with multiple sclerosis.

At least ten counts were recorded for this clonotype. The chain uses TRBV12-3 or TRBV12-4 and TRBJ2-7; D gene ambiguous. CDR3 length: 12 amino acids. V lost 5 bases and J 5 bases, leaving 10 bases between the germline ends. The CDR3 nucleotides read TGTGCCAGCAGTCCACGAAGGGACGAGCAGTACTTC. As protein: CASSPRRDEQYF.

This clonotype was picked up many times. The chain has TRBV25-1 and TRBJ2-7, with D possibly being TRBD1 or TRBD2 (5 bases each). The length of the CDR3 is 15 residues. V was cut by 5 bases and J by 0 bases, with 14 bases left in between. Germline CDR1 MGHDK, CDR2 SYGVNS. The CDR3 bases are TGTGCCAGCAGTCGAACCGGGACCGACTCCTACGAGCAGTACTTC. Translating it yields CASSRTGTDSYEQYF.

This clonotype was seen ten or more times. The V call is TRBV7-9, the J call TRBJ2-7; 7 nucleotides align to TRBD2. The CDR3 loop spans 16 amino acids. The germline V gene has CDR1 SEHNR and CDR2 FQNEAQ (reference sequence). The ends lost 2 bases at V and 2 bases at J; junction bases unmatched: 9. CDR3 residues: CASSLPTSDKPYEQYF. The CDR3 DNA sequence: TGTGCCAGCAGCTTACCAACTAGCGATAAGCCCTACGAGCAGTACTTC. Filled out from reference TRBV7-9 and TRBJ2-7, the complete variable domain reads DTGVSQNPRHKITKRGQNVTFRCDPISEHNRLYWYRQTLGQGPEFLTYFQNEAQLEKSRLLSDRFSAERPKGSFSTLEIQRTEQGDSAMYLCASSLPTSDKPYEQYFGPGTRLTVT.

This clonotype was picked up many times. CDR3: CASSRSQETNHEQYF. The CDR3 coding sequence is TGTGCCAGCAGCCGTAGCCAGGAGACCAACCACGAGCAGTACTTC. This chain uses TRBV14 with TRBJ2-7; unclear D gene. This CDR3 is 15 amino acids long. Germline V CDR1 and CDR2: SGHDN, FVKESK. Trimming cost V 4 bases and J 5 bases, with 18 bases left between them.

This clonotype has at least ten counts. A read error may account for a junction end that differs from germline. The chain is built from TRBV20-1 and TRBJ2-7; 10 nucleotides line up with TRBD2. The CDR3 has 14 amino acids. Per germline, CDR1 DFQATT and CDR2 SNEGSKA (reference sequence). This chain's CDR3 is CSARAGGYTYEQYF. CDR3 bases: TGCAGTGCCAGAGCGGGAGGGTACACCTACGAGCAGTACTTC.

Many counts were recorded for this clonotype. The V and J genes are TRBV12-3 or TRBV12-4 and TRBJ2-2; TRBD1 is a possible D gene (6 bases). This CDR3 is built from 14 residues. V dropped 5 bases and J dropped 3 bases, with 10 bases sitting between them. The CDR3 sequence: CASSPRQDTGELFF. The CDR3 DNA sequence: TGTGCCAGCAGTCCGAGACAGGACACCGGGGAGCTGTTTTTT.

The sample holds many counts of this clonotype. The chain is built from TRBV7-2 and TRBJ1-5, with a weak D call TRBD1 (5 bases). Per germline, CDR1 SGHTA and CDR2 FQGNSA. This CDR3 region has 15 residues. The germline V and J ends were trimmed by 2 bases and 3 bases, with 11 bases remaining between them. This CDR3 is CASSLPRGVNQPQHF. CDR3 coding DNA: TGTGCCAGCAGCTTACCCCGGGGGGTCAATCAGCCCCAGCATTTT.

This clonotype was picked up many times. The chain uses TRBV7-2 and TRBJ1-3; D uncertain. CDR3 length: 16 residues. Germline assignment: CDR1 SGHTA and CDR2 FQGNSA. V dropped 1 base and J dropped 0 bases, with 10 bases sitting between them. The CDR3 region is CASSLVASLSGNTIYF. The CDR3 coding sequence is TGTGCCAGCAGCTTAGTCGCCAGCCTCTCTGGAAACACCATATATTTT.

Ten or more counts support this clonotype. CDR3 nucleotides: TGCGCCAGCAGCGTCGAGGGAGTGGTCTCACCCCTCCACTTT. It specifies CASSVEGVVSPLHF. The chain is built from TRBV5-1 and TRBJ1-6; no definite D call. Germline CDR1 reads SGHRS; CDR2 reads YFSETQ. The CDR3 has 14 residues. V gave up 4 bases and J gave up 10 bases, with 15 bases separating them.

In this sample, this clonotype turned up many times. The CDR3 sequence: CASSGGQSSTDTQYF. CDR3 coding DNA: TGTGCCAGCAGCGGTGGACAGAGTAGCACAGATACGCAGTATTTT. The chain links TRBV9 to TRBJ2-3, with D maybe TRBD1 (6 bases). The length of the CDR3 is 15 residues. Trimming left V 3 bases short and J 0 bases short, with 11 bases between. Germline CDR1 is SGDLS and CDR2 is YYNGEE.

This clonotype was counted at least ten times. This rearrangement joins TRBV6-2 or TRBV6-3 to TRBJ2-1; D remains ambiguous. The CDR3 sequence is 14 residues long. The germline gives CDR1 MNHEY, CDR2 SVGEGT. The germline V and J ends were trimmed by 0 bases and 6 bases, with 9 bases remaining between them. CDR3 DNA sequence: TGTGCCAGCAGTTACTCAACTCCTTCCAATGAGCAGTTCTTC. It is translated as CASSYSTPSNEQFF.

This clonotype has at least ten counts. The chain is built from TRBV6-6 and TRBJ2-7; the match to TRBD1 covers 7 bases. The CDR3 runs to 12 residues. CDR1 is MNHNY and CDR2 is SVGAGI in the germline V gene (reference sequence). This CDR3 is CAARDRFYEQYF. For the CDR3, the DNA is TGTGCAGCCAGGGACAGATTTTACGAGCAGTACTTC.

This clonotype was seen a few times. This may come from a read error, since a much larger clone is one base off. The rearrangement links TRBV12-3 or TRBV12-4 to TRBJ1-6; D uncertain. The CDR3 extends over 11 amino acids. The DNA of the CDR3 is TGTGCCAGCAGTTTGATCGGGCAGATCAACTTT. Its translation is CASSLIGQINF.

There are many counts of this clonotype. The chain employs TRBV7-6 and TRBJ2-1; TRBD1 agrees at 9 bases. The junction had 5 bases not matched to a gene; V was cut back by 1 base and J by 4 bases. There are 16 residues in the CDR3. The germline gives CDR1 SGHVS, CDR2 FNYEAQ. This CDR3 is CASSLGGTGSYNEQFF. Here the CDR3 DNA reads TGTGCCAGCAGCTTAGGCGGGACAGGGTCATACAATGAGCAGTTCTTC. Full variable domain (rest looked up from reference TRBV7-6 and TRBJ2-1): GAGVSQSPRYKVTKRGQDVALRCDPISGHVSLYWYRQALGQGPEFLTYFNYEAQQDKSGLPNDRFSAERPEGSISTLTIQRTEQRDSAMYRCASSLGGTGSYNEQFFGPGTRLTVL.

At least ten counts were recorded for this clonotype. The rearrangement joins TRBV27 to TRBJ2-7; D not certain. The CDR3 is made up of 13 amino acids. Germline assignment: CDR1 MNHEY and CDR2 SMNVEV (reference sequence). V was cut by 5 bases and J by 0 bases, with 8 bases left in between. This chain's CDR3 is CASSAGSSYEQYF. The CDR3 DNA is TGTGCCAGCAGTGCCGGAAGCTCCTACGAGCAGTACTTC.

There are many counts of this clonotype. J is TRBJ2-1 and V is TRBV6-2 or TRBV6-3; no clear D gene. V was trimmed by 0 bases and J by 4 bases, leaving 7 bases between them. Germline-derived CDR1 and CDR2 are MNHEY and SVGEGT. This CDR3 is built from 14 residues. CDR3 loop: CASSYSFGYNEQFF. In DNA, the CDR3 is TGTGCCAGCAGTTACTCGTTCGGTTACAATGAGCAGTTCTTC.

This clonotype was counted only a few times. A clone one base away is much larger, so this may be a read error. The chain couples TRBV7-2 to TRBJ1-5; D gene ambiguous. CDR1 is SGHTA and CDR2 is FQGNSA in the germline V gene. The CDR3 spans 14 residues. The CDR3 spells CASSLLGTAQPQNF. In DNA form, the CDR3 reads TGTGCCAGCAGCTTATTAGGTACAGCTCAGCCCCAGAATTTT.

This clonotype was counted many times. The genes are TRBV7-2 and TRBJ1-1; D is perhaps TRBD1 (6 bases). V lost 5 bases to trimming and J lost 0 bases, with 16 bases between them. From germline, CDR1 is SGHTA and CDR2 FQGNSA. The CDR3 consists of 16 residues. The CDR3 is CASSRLRTDLNTEAFF. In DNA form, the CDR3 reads TGTGCCAGCAGCCGACTTCGGACAGACCTGAACACTGAAGCTTTCTTT.